A single sample is the source of the 2 T cell receptor beta chains below, sequenced in a study of patients and donors after allogeneic stem cell transplantation. TCRdb called the RT-PCR reads again in MiXCR, with one record for every CDR3 protein. The table includes about 960,000 distinct CDR3 sequences, roughly 18% detected once. Source material: blood, either unsorted or a sorted T cell fraction (not recorded which). The receptor set was obtained from a human donor who was either an allogeneic HSCT recipient or a stem cell or donor lymphocyte infusion donor (not recorded which). It is not recorded whose cells these are; they may come from a transplant donor.

This clonotype was found a few times. The V and J genes are TRBV29-1 and TRBJ1-1; TRBD1 is a possible D gene (6 bases). With 6 bases removed from V and 3 bases from J, the gap between germline ends came to 11 bases. Germline V gene lookup returns CDR1 SQVTM and CDR2 ANQGSEA. This CDR3 has 12 amino acids. CDR3 loop: CSVGRGDTEAFF. The CDR3, as DNA: TGCAGCGTCGGGAGGGGGGACACTGAAGCTTTCTTT.

This clonotype has a count of ten or more. This sequence joins TRBV20-1 and TRBJ2-1; D might be TRBD2 (5 bases). With 2 bases removed from V and 6 bases from J, the gap between germline ends came to 17 bases. CDR1 is DFQATT, CDR2 SNEGSKA, per germline (reference sequence). This CDR3 has 15 residues. CDR3 residues: CSARSGGSIPNEQFF. The CDR3 nucleotides are TGCAGTGCTAGATCTGGAGGTTCCATTCCCAATGAGCAGTTCTTC.